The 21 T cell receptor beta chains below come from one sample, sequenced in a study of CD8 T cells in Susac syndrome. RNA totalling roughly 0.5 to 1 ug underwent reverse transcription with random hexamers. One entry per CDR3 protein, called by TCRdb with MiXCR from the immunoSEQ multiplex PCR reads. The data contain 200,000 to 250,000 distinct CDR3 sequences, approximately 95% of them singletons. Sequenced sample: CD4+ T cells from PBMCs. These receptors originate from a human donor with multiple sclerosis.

In DNA form, the CDR3 reads TGTGCCAGCGGGACAGTACTTCACGAGCAGTACTTC. Its protein product is CASGTVLHEQYF. The genes are TRBV28 and TRBJ2-7; TRBD1 matches 7 bases. Germline values: CDR1 MDHEN, CDR2 SYDVKM. The CDR3 runs to 12 residues. Trimming cost V 8 bases and J 5 bases; bases outside gene matches: 6.

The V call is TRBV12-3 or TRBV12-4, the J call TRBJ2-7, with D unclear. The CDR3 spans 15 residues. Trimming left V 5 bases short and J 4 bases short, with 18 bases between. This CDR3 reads CASSPPMGAGYEQYF. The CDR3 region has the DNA TGTGCCAGCAGTCCCCCTATGGGCGCCGGGTACGAGCAGTACTTC.

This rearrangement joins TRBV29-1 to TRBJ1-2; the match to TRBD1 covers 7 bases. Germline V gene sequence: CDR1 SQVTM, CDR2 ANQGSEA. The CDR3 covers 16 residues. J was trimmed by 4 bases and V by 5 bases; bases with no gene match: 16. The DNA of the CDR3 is TGCAGCGTTACCCGGGACAGCGAGCCTTTGGGCTATGGCTACACCTTC. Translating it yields CSVTRDSEPLGYGYTF.

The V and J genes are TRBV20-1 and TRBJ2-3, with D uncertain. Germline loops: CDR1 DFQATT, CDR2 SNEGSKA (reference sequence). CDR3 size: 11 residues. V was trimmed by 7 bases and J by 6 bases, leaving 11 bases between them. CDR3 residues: CSVVIGDTQYF. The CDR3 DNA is TGCAGTGTGGTGATTGGGGATACGCAGTATTTT.

The CDR3 bases are TGTGCCAGCAGCTCCTCTGCGAGGCTGGCGAGGTCTGCAGATACGCAGTATTTT. Residues: CASSSSARLARSADTQYF. The chain carries TRBV7-9 and TRBJ2-3; D gene unclear. This CDR3 has 18 amino acids. V lost 4 bases and J 4 bases, leaving 24 bases between the germline ends. CDR1 and CDR2 from the germline V gene are SEHNR and FQNEAQ (reference sequence).

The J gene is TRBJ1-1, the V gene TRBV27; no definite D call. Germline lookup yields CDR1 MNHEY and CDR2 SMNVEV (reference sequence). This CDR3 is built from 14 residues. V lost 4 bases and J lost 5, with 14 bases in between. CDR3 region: CASSSGSWFTEAFF. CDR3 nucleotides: TGTGCCAGCAGTTCGGGGTCGTGGTTTACTGAAGCTTTCTTT.

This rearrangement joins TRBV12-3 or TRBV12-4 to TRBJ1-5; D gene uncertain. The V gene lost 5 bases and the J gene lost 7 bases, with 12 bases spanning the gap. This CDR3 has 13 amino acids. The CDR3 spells CASSPGSLQPQHF. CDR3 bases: TGTGCCAGCAGTCCCGGGTCTCTCCAGCCCCAGCATTTT.

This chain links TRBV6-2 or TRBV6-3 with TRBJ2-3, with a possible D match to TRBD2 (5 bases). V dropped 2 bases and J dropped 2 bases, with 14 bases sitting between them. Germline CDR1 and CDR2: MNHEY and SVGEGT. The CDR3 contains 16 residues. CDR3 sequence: CASSYADGEPTDTQYF. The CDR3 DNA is TGTGCCAGCAGTTACGCCGACGGGGAACCCACAGATACGCAGTATTTT.

The CDR3 here is CAWSPRETQYF. The CDR3 nucleotides are TGTGCCTGGAGTCCCCGAGAGACCCAGTACTTC. V is TRBV30 and J is TRBJ2-5; D gene uncertain. Germline V CDR1 and CDR2: GTSNPN, SVGIG (reference sequence). This CDR3 is 11 amino acids long. Trimming cost V 2 bases and J 4 bases, with 5 bases left between them.

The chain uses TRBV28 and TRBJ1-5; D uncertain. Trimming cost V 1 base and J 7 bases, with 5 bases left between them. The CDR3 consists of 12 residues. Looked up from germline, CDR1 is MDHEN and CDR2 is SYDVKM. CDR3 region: CASSLFGQPQHF. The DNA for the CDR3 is TGTGCCAGCAGTTTATTTGGACAGCCCCAGCATTTT. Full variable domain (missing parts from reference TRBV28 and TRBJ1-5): DVKVTQSSRYLVKRTGEKVFLECVQDMDHENMFWYRQDPGLGLRLIYFSYDVKMKEKGDIPEGYSVSREKKERFSLILESASTNQTSMYLCASSLFGQPQHFGDGTRLSIL.

CDR3: CASQGGNQPQHF. In DNA, the CDR3 is TGTGCCAGTCAGGGCGGCAATCAGCCCCAGCATTTT. This chain joins TRBV27 and TRBJ1-5; D may be TRBD1 (5 bases). Per germline, CDR1 MNHEY and CDR2 SMNVEV (reference sequence). The CDR3 consists of 12 residues. V was cut by 9 bases and J by 2 bases, with 8 bases left in between.

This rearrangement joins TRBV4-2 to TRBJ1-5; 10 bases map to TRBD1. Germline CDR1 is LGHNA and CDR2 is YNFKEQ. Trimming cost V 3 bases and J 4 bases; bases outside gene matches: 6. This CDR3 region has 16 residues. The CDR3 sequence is CASSQTGGASNQPQHF. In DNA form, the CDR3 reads TGTGCCAGCAGCCAGACAGGGGGCGCTTCGAATCAGCCCCAGCATTTT.

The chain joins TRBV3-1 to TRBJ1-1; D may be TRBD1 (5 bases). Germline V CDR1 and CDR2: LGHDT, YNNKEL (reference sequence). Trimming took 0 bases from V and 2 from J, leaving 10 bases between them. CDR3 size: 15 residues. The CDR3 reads CASSQEGARNTEAFF. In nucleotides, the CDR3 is TGTGCCAGCAGCCAAGAAGGGGCCCGAAACACTGAAGCTTTCTTT.

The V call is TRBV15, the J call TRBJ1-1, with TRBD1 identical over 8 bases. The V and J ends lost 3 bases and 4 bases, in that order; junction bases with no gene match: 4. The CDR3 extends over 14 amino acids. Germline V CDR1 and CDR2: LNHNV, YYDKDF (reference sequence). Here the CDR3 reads CATSSDRGSTEAFF. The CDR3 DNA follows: TGTGCCACCAGCAGTGACAGGGGTAGCACTGAAGCTTTCTTT.

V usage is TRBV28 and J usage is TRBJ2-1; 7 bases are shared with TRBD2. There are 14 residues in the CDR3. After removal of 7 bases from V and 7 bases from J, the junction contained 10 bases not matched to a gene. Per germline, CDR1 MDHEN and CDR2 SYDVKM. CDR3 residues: CASNSASGWNEQFF. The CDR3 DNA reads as TGTGCCAGCAATTCGGCTAGCGGTTGGAATGAGCAGTTCTTC.

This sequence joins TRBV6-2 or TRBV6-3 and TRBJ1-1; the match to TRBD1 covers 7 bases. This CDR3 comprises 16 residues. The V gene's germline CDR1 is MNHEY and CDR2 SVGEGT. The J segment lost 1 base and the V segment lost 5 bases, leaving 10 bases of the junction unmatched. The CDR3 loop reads CASSQRTGPPNTEAFF. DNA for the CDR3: TGTGCCAGCAGTCAAAGGACAGGACCCCCGAACACTGAAGCTTTCTTT.

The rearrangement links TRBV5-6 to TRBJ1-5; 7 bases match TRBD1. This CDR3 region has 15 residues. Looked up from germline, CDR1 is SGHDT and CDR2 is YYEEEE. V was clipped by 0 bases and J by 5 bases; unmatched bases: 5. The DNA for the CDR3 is TGTGCCAGCAGCTTGGGACAGGGAAGACATCAGCCCCAGCATTTT. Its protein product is CASSLGQGRHQPQHF.

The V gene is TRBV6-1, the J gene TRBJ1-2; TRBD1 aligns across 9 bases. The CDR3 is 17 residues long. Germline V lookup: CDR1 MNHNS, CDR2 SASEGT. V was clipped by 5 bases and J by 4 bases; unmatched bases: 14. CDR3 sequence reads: CASSPLSVTGGVYGYTF. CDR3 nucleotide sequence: TGTGCCAGCAGTCCACTTTCTGTGACAGGGGGTGTCTATGGCTACACCTTC.

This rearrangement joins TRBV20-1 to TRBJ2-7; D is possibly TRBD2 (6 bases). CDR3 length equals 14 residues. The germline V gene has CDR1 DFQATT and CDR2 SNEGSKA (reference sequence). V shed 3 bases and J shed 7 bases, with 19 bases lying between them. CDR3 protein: CSASRENGVREQYF. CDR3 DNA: TGCAGTGCTAGCCGGGAGAACGGGGTTAGGGAGCAGTACTTC.

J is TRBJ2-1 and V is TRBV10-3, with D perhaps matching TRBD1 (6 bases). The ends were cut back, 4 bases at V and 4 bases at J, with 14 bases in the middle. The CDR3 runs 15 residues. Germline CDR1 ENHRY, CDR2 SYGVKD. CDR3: CAISGGPGGYNEQFF. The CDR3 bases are TGTGCCATCAGTGGGGGGCCAGGCGGATACAATGAGCAGTTCTTC.

The CDR3 sequence: CASSGLAGSTDTQYF. The CDR3 DNA follows: TGTGCCAGCAGCGGACTAGCGGGGAGCACAGATACGCAGTATTTT. The J gene is TRBJ2-3, the V gene TRBV11-2; 12 bases fit TRBD2. The length of the CDR3 is 15 residues. Germline V gene sequence: CDR1 SGHAT, CDR2 FQNNGV. J was trimmed by 0 bases and V by 5 bases; bases with no gene match: 0.